A selection of T cell receptor beta chains follows, all from one sample in a study of OX40 agonist ivuxolimab in advanced cancers. Only in-frame clones appear in the TCRdb table, and some are missing; sequencing was by immunoSEQ multiplex PCR. Of under 40,000 clones listed, roughly four fifths are singletons. The material sequenced was CD4+ or CD8+ T cells sorted from blood, taken in a trial of the OX40 agonist ivuxolimab. The origin of the receptors is an adult with an advanced solid tumor such as melanoma, head and neck, liver or kidney cancer. The CDR3 runs from the conserved cysteine through the conserved F or W.

j_call,v_call,cdr3_aa
TRBJ1-4,TRBV28,CASTRGGATNEKLFF
TRBJ2-1,TRBV7-2,CASRQVGEQFF
TRBJ1-1,TRBV4-1,CASSQERGSGTEAFF
TRBJ1-5,TRBV6-5,CASRRTGGNQPQHF
TRBJ1-5,TRBV2,CASSDTARNQPQHF
TRBJ1-2,TRBV6-5,CASKKGQDYGYTF
TRBJ2-2,TRBV28,CASSLLGPPGGELFF
TRBJ1-4,TRBV6-6,CASRTGGATNEKLFF
TRBJ1-1,TRBV4-1,CASSQEGRGTEAFF
TRBJ2-2,TRBV19,CASSIRDRGGRDTGELFF
TRBJ2-7,TRBV27,CASSFRRDRGYEQYF
TRBJ2-5,TRBV29-1,CSVLLARGVGETQYF
TRBJ2-4,TRBV28,CASSTQGAGKNIQYF
TRBJ2-4,TRBV11-2,CASSHLKIAKNIQYF
TRBJ1-2,TRBV30,CAWRDLNYGYTF
TRBJ1-2,TRBV7-2,CASSDSLKLGYTF
TRBJ2-4,TRBV28,CASKGGVAKNIQYF
TRBJ2-3,TRBV28,CASSAQGQGMQYF
TRBJ2-5,TRBV18,CASSRGQLQETQYF
TRBJ2-7,TRBV6-1,CASSPLNEQYF
TRBJ2-1,TRBV27,CASSFFPRLAMTGEQFF
TRBJ2-3,TRBV30,CAWSVTDTQYF
TRBJ1-1,TRBV11-3,CASSLTRNTEAFF
TRBJ2-7,TRBV27,CASSMRTGFEQYF
TRBJ2-6,TRBV7-3,CASSLTSISGANVLTF
TRBJ2-5,TRBV2,CASSGTVQETQYF
TRBJ1-6,TRBV9,CASSPTTGDIGSPLHF
TRBJ1-5,TRBV6-1,CASSEEGTGPNQPQHF
TRBJ2-7,TRBV23-1,CASRENYEQYF
TRBJ1-5,TRBV6-5,CASSLGQGGVQHF